This TCR beta chain was obtained from a study of early T cells in non-severe SARS-CoV-2 infection (dated by TCRdb to the early 2020s). A note on the overall study: Because TCR sequencing relied on bulk RNA taken from unsorted whole blood, pairing of alpha and beta chains was not possible.

This was a case-control study nested in a cohort of healthcare workers in London, UK, who had nasopharyngeal swab PCR tests and blood samples taken every week. Between 23 and 31 March 2020, the week of the UK lockdown, healthcare workers were enrolled and then followed up weekly for as long as 16 weeks. Library creation used 5' RACE. Sequencing instrument: NextSeq 500. In the TCR library protocol, unique molecular identifiers were attached to individual cDNA molecules to correct for PCR bias and sequencing error. Both TCR alpha and beta chains were sequenced, and tight co-correlation was observed between alpha and beta sequence abundances in each sample. The paper's processing steps were these. Decombinator V4 was used to annotate TCR sequences for V gene, J gene and CDR3. TCRs were defined as expanded if a significant change between any two time points was detected under a Poisson model with p below 0.0001. TCR abundances were normalised to the total number of TCRs sequenced per sample and expressed as counts per million. A search of VDJdb, accessed on 1 November 2021, was run for TCRs annotated to CMV, EBV and SARS-CoV-2, with TCRs annotated for multiple antigens excluded. In-frame beta chains were kept once TCRdb had trimmed the public reads at Q25 with fastp and called clones with MiXCR. When rows share a CDR3 protein, they turn into one entry using the most common DNA and genes. Here the V and J calls rest on TCRdb's processing, not on the authors' analysis. For this sample there are more than 85,000 distinct CDR3 sequences; about an eighth appear just once. Approximately 6% of the sample rests with the top ten.

Study-level results and caveats: VDJdb matching was skewed toward anti-spike CD8 responses and likely underestimated virus-specific expansions by missing private and CD4 specificities.

This clonotype was observed a handful of times. Its target antigen remains unknown. No much larger clone exists at a distance of one base, and base qualities are not known. Sequencing used whole blood. This clonotype was sampled from an adult who was a healthcare worker with PCR-confirmed SARS-CoV-2 infection or an uninfected control (not recorded which).

CDR3 loop: CASSVASPTNTGELFF. In nucleotide form, the sequence is TGTGCCAGCAGCGTAGCGAGCCCAACGAACACCGGGGAGCTGTTTTTT. The sequence is built from TRBV9 and TRBJ2-2; the D gene remains uncertain. Measured from the cysteine to the phenylalanine, the CDR3 is 16 residues long. Just the 48-base CDR3 DNA is kept, in frame starting at base 1. The germline V gene specifies SGDLS as CDR1 and YYNGEE as CDR2. Cut back by 0 bases and 0 bases, the V and J ends lie 9 bases apart. The entire variable domain, with the stretches around the CDR3 drawn from the reference TRBV9 and TRBJ2-2 proteins, is DSGVTQTPKHLITATGQRVTLRCSPRSGDLSVYWYQQSLDQGLQFLIQYYNGEERAKGNILERFSAQQFPDLHSELNLSSLELGDSALYFCASSVASPTNTGELFFGEGSRLTVL.